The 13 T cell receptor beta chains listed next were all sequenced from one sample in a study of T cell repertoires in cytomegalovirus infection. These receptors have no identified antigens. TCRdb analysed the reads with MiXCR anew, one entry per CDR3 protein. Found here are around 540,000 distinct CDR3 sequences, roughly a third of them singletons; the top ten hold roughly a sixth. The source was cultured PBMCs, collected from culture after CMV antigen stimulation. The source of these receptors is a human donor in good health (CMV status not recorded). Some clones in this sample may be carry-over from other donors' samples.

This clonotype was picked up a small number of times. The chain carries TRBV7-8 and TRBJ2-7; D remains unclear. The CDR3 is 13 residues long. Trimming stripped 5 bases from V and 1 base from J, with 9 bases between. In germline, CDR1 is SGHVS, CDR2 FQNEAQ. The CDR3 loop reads CASSLSPSYEQYV. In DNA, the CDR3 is TGTGCCAGCAGCCTATCCCCTTCCTACGAGCAGTACGTC.

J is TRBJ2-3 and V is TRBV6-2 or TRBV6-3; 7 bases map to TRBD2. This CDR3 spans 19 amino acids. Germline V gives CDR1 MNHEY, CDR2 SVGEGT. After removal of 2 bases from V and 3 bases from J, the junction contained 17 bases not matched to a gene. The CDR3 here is CASSYLNGLVTPSTDTQYF. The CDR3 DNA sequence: TGTGCCAGCAGTTACCTCAACGGACTAGTTACCCCCTCAACAGATACGCAGTATTTT.

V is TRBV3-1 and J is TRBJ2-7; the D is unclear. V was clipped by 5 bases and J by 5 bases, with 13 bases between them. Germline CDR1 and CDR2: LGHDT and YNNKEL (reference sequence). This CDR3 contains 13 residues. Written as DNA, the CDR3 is TGTGCCAGCAGCTTTCGATCCCCCCACGAGCAGTACGTC. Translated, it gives CASSFRSPHEQYV.

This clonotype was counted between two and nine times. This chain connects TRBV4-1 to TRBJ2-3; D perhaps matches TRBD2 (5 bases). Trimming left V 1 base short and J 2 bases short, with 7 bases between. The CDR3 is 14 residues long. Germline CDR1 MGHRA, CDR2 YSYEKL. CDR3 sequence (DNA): TGCGCCAGCAGCCAAGTGGACTTCACAGATACGCAGTATTTT. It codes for CASSQVDFTDTQYF.

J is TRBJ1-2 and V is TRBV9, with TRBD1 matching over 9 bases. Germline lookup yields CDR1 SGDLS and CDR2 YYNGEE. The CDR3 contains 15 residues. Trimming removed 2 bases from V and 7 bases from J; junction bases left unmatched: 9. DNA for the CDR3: TGTGCCAGCAGCGTTTGGCCGGACAGGGGAGGTGGCTACACCTTC. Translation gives CASSVWPDRGGGYTF.

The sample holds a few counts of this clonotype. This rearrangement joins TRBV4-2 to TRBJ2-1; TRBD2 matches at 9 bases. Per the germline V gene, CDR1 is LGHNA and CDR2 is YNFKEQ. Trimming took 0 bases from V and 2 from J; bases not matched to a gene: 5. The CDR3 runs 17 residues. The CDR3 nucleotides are TGTGCCAGCAGCCAAGATCGGGGCGGGAGGGCCTACAATGAGCAGTTCTTC. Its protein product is CASSQDRGGRAYNEQFF.

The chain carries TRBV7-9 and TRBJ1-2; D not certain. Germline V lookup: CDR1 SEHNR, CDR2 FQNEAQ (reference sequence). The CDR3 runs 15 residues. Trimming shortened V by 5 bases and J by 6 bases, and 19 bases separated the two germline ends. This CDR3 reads CASSTARGLVHGYTF. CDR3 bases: TGTGCCAGCAGCACTGCAAGAGGTCTAGTACATGGCTACACCTTC.

The CDR3 loop reads CASSPPGQGETEAFF. The CDR3, as DNA: TGTGCCAGCAGTCCACCGGGACAGGGCGAAACTGAAGCTTTCTTT. The rearrangement uses TRBV12-3 or TRBV12-4 and TRBJ1-1, with 9 positions matching TRBD1. CDR3 length: 15 amino acids. The V gene end was trimmed by 5 bases and the J gene end by 5 bases; junction bases not matched to a gene: 9.

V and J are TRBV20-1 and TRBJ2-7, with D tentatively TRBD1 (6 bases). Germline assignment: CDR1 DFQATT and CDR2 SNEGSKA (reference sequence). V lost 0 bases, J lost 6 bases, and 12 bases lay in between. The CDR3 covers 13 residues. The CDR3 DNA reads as TGCAGTGCTAGAGAGGGTAGAGGGGGCGAGCAGTACTTC. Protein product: CSAREGRGGEQYF.

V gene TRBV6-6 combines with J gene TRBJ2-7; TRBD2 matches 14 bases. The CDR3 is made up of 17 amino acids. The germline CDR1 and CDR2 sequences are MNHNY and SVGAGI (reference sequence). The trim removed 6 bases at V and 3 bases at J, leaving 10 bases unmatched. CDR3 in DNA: TGTGCCAGCAGGGCCTGGGGACTAGCGGGAGCAGACTACGAGCAGTACTTC. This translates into CASRAWGLAGADYEQYF.

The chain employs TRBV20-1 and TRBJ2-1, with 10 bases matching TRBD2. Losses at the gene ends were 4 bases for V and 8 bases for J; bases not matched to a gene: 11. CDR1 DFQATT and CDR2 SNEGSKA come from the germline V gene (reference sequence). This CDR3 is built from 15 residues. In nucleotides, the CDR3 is TGCAGTGCTACCTCCCTTAGCGGGAGGCGTGATGAGCAGTTCTTC. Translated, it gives CSATSLSGRRDEQFF.

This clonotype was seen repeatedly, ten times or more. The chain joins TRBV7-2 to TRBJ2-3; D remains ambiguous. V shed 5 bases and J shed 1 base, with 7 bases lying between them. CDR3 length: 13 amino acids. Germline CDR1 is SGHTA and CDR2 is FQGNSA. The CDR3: CASSPSGTDTQYF. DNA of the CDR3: TGTGCCAGCAGCCCCAGCGGCACAGATACGCAGTATTTT.

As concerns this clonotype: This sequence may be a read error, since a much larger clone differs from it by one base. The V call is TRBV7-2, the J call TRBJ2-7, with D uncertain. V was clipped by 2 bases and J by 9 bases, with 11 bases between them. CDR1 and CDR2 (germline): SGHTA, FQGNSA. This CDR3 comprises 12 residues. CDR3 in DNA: TGTGCCAGCAGCTTAAATTTCGGCGGGCAGTACTTC. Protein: CASSLNFGGQYF.